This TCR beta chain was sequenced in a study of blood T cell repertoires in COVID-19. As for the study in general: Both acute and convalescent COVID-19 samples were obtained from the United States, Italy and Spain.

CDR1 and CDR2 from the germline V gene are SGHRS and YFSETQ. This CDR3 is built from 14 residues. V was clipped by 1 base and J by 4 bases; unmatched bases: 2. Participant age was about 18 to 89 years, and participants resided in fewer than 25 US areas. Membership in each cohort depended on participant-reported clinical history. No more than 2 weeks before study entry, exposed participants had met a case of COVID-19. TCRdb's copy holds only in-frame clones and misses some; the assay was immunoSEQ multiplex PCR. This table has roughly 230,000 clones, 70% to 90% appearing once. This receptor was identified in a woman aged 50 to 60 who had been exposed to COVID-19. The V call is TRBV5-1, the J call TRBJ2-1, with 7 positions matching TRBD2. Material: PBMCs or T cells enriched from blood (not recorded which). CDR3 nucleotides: TGCGCCAGCAGCTTGAGCGGGGTGTACAATGAGCAGTTCTTC. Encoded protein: CASSLSGVYNEQFF.